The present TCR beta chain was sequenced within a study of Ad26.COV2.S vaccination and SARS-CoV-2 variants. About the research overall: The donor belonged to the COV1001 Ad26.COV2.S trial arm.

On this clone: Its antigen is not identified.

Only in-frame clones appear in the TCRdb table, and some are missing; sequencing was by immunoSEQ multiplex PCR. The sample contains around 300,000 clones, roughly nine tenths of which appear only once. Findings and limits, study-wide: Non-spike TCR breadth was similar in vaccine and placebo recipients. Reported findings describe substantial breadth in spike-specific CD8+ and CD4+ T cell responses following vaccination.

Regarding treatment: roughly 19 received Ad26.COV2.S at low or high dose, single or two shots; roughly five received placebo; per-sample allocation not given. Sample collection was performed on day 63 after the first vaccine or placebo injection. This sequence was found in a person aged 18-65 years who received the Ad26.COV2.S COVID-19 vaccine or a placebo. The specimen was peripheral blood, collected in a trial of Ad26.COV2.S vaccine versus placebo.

This chain's CDR3 is CASSFNWGRDTQYF. The DNA for the CDR3 is TGTGCCAGTAGTTTCAACTGGGGACGGGATACGCAGTATTTT. The genes are TRBV19 and TRBJ2-3, with D perhaps being TRBD1 or TRBD2 (5 bases each). Germline V CDR1 and CDR2: LNHDA, SQIVND (reference sequence). This CDR3 has 14 residues. V dropped 5 bases and J dropped 6 bases, with 15 bases sitting between them.